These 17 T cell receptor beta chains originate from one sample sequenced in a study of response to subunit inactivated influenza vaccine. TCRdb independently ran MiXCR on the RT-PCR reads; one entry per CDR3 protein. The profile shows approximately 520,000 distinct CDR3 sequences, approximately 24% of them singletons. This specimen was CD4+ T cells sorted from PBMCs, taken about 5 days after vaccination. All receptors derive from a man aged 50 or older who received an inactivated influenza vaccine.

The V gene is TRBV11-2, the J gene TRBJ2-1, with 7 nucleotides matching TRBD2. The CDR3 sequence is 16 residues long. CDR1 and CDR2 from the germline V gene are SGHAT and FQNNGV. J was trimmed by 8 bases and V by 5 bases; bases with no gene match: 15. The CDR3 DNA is TGTGCCAGCAGCCATCTACGGGGACTACCAGCACATGAGCAGTTCTTC. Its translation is CASSHLRGLPAHEQFF.

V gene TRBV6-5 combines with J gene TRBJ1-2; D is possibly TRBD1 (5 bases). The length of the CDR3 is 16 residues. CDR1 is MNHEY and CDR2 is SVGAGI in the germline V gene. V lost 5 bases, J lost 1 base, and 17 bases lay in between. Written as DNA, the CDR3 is TGTGCCAGCAGTCCCTCGGGGCGGAGGAGTAACTATGGCTACACCTTC. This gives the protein CASSPSGRRSNYGYTF.

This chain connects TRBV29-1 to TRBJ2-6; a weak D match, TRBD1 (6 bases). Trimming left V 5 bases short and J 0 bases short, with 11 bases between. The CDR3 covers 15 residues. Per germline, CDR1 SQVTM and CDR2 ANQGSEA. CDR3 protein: CSVWTANSGANVLTF. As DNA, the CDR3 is TGCAGCGTTTGGACAGCCAACTCTGGGGCCAACGTCCTGACTTTC. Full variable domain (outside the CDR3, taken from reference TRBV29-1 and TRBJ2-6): SAVISQKPSRDICQRGTSLTIQCQVDSQVTMMFWYRQQPGQSLTLIATANQGSEATYESGFVIDKFPISRPNLTFSTLTVSNMSPEDSSIYLCSVWTANSGANVLTFGAGSRLTVL.

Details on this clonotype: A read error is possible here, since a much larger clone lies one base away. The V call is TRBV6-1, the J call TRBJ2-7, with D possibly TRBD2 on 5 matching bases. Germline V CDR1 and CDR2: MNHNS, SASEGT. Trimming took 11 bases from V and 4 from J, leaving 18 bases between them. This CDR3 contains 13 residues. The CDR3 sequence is CACTSGGEYEQYF. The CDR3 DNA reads TGTGCCTGCACCTCCGGAGGAGAGTACGAGCAGTACTTC.

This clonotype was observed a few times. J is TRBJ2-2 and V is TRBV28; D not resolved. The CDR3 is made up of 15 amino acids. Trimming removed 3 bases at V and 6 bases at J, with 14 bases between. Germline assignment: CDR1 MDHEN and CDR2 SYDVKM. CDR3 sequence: CASSLAGQVAGELFF. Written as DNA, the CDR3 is TGTGCCAGCAGTTTGGCCGGGCAAGTGGCCGGGGAGCTGTTTTTT.

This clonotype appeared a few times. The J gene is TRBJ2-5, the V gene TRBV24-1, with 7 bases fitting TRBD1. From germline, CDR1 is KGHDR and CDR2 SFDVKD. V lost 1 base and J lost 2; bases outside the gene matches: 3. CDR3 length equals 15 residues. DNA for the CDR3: TGTGCCACCAGTGATTTCGACAGGGTACAAGAGACCCAGTACTTC. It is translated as CATSDFDRVQETQYF.

The chain's CDR3 is CASSSQPGQGWQETQYF. CDR3 nucleotide sequence: TGTGCCAGCAGTTCCCAGCCGGGACAGGGGTGGCAAGAGACCCAGTACTTC. The rearrangement joins TRBV6-5 to TRBJ2-5, with TRBD1 matching 10 bases. The CDR3 has 17 amino acids. Trimming cost V 4 bases and J 2 bases; bases outside gene matches: 10. Germline values: CDR1 MNHEY, CDR2 SVGAGI.

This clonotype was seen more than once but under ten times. The CDR3: CASSLSPQRETQYF. The DNA for the CDR3 is TGTGCCAGCAGCTTATCTCCCCAGAGAGAGACCCAGTACTTC. V gene TRBV11-2 combines with J gene TRBJ2-5; D unresolved. The germline V and J ends were trimmed by 2 bases and 4 bases, with 11 bases remaining between them. The length of the CDR3 is 14 residues. Germline CDR1 is SGHAT and CDR2 is FQNNGV.

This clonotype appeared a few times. The CDR3 DNA is TGTGCCAGCAGTTGGGGGACAGTAAACGCCGGGGAGCTGTTTTTT. Translating gives CASSWGTVNAGELFF. The rearrangement joins TRBV6-5 to TRBJ2-2; TRBD1 matches at 7 bases. CDR3 length: 15 residues. V dropped 4 bases and J dropped 6; count of bases not matched to a gene: 8. In germline, CDR1 is MNHEY, CDR2 SVGAGI.

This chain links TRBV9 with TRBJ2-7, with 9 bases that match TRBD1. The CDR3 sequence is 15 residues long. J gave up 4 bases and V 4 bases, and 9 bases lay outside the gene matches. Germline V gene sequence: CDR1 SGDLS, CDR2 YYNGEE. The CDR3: CASSISSGQGYEQYF. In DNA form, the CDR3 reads TGTGCCAGCAGCATCAGTTCGGGACAGGGTTACGAGCAGTACTTC.

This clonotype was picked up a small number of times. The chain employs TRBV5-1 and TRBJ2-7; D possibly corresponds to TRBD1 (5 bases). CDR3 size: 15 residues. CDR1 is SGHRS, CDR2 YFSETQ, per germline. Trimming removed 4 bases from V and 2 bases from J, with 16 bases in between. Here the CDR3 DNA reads TGCGCCAGCAGCCCCGACAGCACAAGTCCCTACGAGCAGTACTTC. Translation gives CASSPDSTSPYEQYF. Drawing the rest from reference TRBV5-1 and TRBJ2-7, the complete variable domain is KAGVTQTPRYLIKTRGQQVTLSCSPISGHRSVSWYQQTPGQGLQFLFEYFSETQRNKGNFPGRFSGRQFSNSRSEMNVSTLELGDSALYLCASSPDSTSPYEQYFGPGTRLTVT.

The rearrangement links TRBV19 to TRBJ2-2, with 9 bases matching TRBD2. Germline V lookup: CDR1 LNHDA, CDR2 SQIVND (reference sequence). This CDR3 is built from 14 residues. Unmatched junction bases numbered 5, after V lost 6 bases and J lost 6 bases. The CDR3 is CASRSSGSSGELFF. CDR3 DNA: TGTGCCAGTAGGAGTAGCGGGAGTTCCGGGGAGCTGTTTTTT.

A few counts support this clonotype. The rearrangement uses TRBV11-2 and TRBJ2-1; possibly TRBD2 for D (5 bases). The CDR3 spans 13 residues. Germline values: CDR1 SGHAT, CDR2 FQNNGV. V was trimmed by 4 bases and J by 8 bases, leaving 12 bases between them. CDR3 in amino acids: CASSSSLGYEQFF. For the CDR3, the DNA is TGTGCCAGCAGCTCGTCACTAGGCTATGAGCAGTTCTTC.

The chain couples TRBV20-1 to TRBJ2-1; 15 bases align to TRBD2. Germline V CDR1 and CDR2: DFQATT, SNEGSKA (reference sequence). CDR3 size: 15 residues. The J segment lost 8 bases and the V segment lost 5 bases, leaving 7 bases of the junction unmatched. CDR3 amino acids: CSALGTSGRYHEQFF. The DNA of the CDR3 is TGCAGTGCTCTAGGGACTAGCGGGAGGTATCATGAGCAGTTCTTC.

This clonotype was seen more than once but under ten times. The CDR3 spells CASSFLGTVDTQYF. For the CDR3, the DNA is TGTGCCAGCAGTTTTTTGGGGACGGTAGATACGCAGTATTTT. The V and J genes are TRBV28 and TRBJ2-3; the D call may be TRBD1 or TRBD2 (5 bases each). The germline V gene has CDR1 MDHEN and CDR2 SYDVKM. This CDR3 comprises 14 residues. Trimming took 3 bases from V and 5 from J, leaving 12 bases between them.

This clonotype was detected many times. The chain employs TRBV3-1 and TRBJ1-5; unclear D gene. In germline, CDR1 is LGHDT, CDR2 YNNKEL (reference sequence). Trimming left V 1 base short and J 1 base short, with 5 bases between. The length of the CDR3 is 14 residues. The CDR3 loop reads CASSQAGSNQPQHF. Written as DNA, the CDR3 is TGTGCCAGCAGCCAAGCCGGAAGCAATCAGCCCCAGCATTTT.

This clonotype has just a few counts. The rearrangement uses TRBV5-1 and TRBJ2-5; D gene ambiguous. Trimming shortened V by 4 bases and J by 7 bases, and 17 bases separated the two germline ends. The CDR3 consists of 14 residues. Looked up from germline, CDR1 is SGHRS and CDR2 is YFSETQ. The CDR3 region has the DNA TGCGCCAGCAGCATGAGACCGTCAGGCGGGACCCAGTACTTC. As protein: CASSMRPSGGTQYF.